This T cell receptor beta chain was sequenced for a study of T cell repertoires in cytomegalovirus infection (dated by TCRdb to between 2018 and 2021). Regarding the research as a whole: The HLA type of each donor mattered for the analysis, because public TCR beta signatures pointed to carriage of CMV infection along with the matching HLA type.

Overall results and qualifications from the work: In both this cohort and an independent cohort of 352 donors, the cumulative frequency of public TCR beta family members distinguished carriers of CMV infection plus the relevant HLA type. The ex vivo response was dominated by HLA-C-restricted CMV-specific TCR beta clonotypes, which also provided the single most frequent clonotype in two of eight donors.

Sequencing was carried out with an Illumina HiSeq 1500. The public reads were quality trimmed at Q25 with fastp and then assembled into clones with MiXCR by TCRdb, keeping productive beta chains. Each entry is one CDR3 protein sequence, shown with its most common DNA and genes. Counted in this sample were about 260,000 distinct CDR3 sequences; about an eighth of them appeared once. The ten largest account for roughly 8.9% of the sample. This clonotype has a handful of counts. Its binding antigen is unknown. Per-nucleotide qualities are absent, and no much larger clonotype sits a single base away. V and J are truncated by 0 bases and 1 base respectively, leaving an intervening sequence of 14 bases. From the germline V gene, CDR1 is MGHRA and CDR2 is YSYEKL. Including the terminal cysteine and phenylalanine, the CDR3 comprises 17 residues. The retained sequence is limited to the CDR3, 51 bases, with the frame set at the first base.

The rearrangement joined TRBV4-1 to TRBJ2-3; the D region possibly corresponds to TRBD2 (5 bases align). Source material: PBMCs. This receptor was taken from a human donor in good health (CMV status not recorded). Some clones in this sample may be carry-over from other donors' samples. The CDR3 sequence is CASSQEGAAGRTDTQYF. The bases read TGCGCCAGCAGCCAAGAGGGAGCGGCCGGACGCACAGATACGCAGTATTTT.